This entry lists 19 T cell receptor beta chains sequenced from one sample in a study of siplizumab effects on memory and regulatory T cells. Assay used: immunoSEQ multiplex PCR; TCRdb lists only in-frame clones, some missing. The sample records about 94,000 clones, approximately 95% being singletons. Source material: non-Treg CD4+ T cells sorted from blood. These receptors were collected from a human donor in good health.

This clone was detected once. The V call is TRBV7-9, the J call TRBJ2-1; TRBD2 might be the D (6 bases). V was clipped by 5 bases and J by 8 bases, with 19 bases between them. Germline V gene data show CDR1 as SEHNR and CDR2 as FQNEAQ (reference sequence). This CDR3 is built from 15 residues. The CDR3 sequence: CASSPVGRDGDEQFF. DNA for the CDR3: TGTGCCAGCAGCCCGGTCGGGCGGGACGGCGATGAGCAGTTCTTC.

V usage is TRBV4-1 and J usage is TRBJ1-1; 8 bases match TRBD1. Germline CDR1 reads MGHRA; CDR2 reads YSYEKL. This CDR3 region has 15 residues. V gave up 3 bases and J gave up 4 bases; unmatched junction bases: 7. This CDR3 is CASSQSDRVGTEAFF. As DNA, the CDR3 is TGCGCCAGCAGCCAGTCGGACAGGGTAGGCACTGAAGCTTTCTTT.

This sequence joins TRBV15 and TRBJ2-7; D call uncertain. V lost 4 bases to trimming and J lost 3 bases, with 16 bases between them. Germline V CDR1 and CDR2: LNHNV, YYDKDF (reference sequence). The CDR3 is 15 amino acids. The CDR3 nucleotides read TGTGCCACCAGCATTAATCGGCAGGACCGCTACGAGCAGTACTTC. Translated, it gives CATSINRQDRYEQYF.

J is TRBJ2-3 and V is TRBV9; no firm D call. The V gene's germline CDR1 is SGDLS and CDR2 YYNGEE. The CDR3 is made up of 12 amino acids. The V end was cut by 0 bases, the J end by 8 bases, with 7 bases between. The CDR3 DNA is TGTGCCAGCAGCGTAGGTTCCGGTACGCAGTATTTT. Its protein product is CASSVGSGTQYF.

This chain connects TRBV15 to TRBJ1-6; no firm D call. CDR3 size: 16 residues. CDR1 is LNHNV and CDR2 is YYDKDF in the germline V gene (reference sequence). With 0 bases removed from V and 8 bases from J, the gap between germline ends came to 14 bases. In DNA form, the CDR3 reads TGTGCCACCAGCAGAGATCAGGACTCCGGGCATTCACCCCTCCACTTT. As protein: CATSRDQDSGHSPLHF. Combining the CDR3 with reference TRBV15 and TRBJ1-6 gives the whole variable domain DAMVIQNPRYQVTQFGKPVTLSCSQTLNHNVMYWYQQKSSQAPKLLFHYYDKDFNNEADTPDNFQSRRPNTSFCFLDIRSPGLGDTAMYLCATSRDQDSGHSPLHFGNGTRLTVT.

The genes are TRBV30 and TRBJ2-7; 8 bases fit TRBD1. The germline V gene has CDR1 GTSNPN and CDR2 SVGIG (reference sequence). The CDR3 consists of 15 residues. The V and J ends lost 1 base and 7 bases, in that order; junction bases with no gene match: 12. The CDR3 bases are TGTGCCTGGAGTGGCGGGCAGGGGGCATTTCAAGAGCAGTACTTC. Its translation is CAWSGGQGAFQEQYF.

The chain has TRBV27 and TRBJ2-7, with D possibly matching TRBD2 (6 bases). Trimming pared 0 bases from V and 2 bases from J, leaving 11 bases between. The CDR3 length is 15 residues. Germline loops: CDR1 MNHEY, CDR2 SMNVEV (reference sequence). CDR3 DNA: TGTGCCAGCAGTTTATCGGCTAGCGTCGCCTACGAGCAGTACTTC. This gives the protein CASSLSASVAYEQYF.

The chain uses TRBV4-2 and TRBJ1-2; perhaps TRBD1 as D (5 bases). Germline values: CDR1 LGHNA, CDR2 YNFKEQ. Trimming took off 1 base at V and 5 bases at J, with 8 bases between the two ends. There are 13 residues in the CDR3. This chain's CDR3 is CASSQAGGYGYTF. The CDR3 coding sequence is TGTGCCAGCAGCCAAGCGGGGGGATATGGCTACACCTTC.

The V and J genes are TRBV18 and TRBJ2-5, with TRBD2 matching 7 bases. Germline-derived CDR1 and CDR2 are KGHSH and LQKENI. V lost 6 bases to trimming and J lost 3 bases; unmatched junction nucleotides: 10. The CDR3 length is 15 residues. DNA of the CDR3: TGTGCCAGCTCCCAACTCCCAGCGGGGAAAGAGACCCAGTACTTC. It translates to CASSQLPAGKETQYF.

V usage is TRBV11-3 and J usage is TRBJ1-4; 11 bases agree with TRBD1. The CDR3 has 16 amino acids. Germline V CDR1 and CDR2: SGHNT, YENEEA. V lost 3 bases and J lost 8; bases outside the gene matches: 8. The CDR3 DNA sequence: TGTGCCAGCAGCTTCGGGACAGGGGGATTACGGGAAAAACTGTTTTTT. Its protein is CASSFGTGGLREKLFF. The full variable domain, its missing parts supplied by reference TRBV11-3 and TRBJ1-4, is EAGVVQSPRYKIIEKKQPVAFWCNPISGHNTLYWYLQNLGQGPELLIRYENEEAVDDSQLPKDRFSAERLKGVDSTLKIQPAELGDSAVYLCASSFGTGGLREKLFFGSGTQLSVL.

This clone was detected once. V is TRBV5-1 and J is TRBJ2-2; the D is unclear. The CDR3 length is 14 residues. Per germline, CDR1 SGHRS and CDR2 YFSETQ. V gave up 5 bases and J gave up 2 bases, with 10 bases separating them. CDR3 region: CASRIDINTGELFF. In nucleotides, the CDR3 is TGCGCCAGCAGGATCGACATAAACACCGGGGAGCTGTTTTTT.

This chain uses TRBV4-3 with TRBJ1-2, with D tentatively TRBD1 (6 bases). Between the trimmed V and J ends, which lost 3 bases and 8 bases, there was a span of 13 bases. The germline V gene has CDR1 LGHNA and CDR2 YSLEER. The CDR3 covers 13 residues. The CDR3 here is CASSQLQGRGYTF. The DNA of the CDR3 is TGCGCCAGCAGCCAGCTACAGGGCCGGGGCTACACCTTC.

The chain is built from TRBV7-9 and TRBJ1-2; the D is unclear. This CDR3 has 12 amino acids. Germline CDR1 SEHNR, CDR2 FQNEAQ (reference sequence). Trimming stripped 1 base from V and 8 bases from J, with 8 bases between. CDR3 in DNA: TGTGCCAGCAGCTTAGTCCGGAGGGGCTACACCTTC. Protein: CASSLVRRGYTF. The whole variable domain, filled in from reference TRBV7-9 and TRBJ1-2, reads DTGVSQNPRHKITKRGQNVTFRCDPISEHNRLYWYRQTLGQGPEFLTYFQNEAQLEKSRLLSDRFSAERPKGSFSTLEIQRTEQGDSAMYLCASSLVRRGYTFGSGTRLTVV.

The rearrangement uses TRBV9 and TRBJ1-2; 9 positions agree with TRBD1. This CDR3 is 14 amino acids long. The V segment lost 4 bases and the J segment 7 bases; nucleotides outside the gene matches: 8. The germline V gene has CDR1 SGDLS and CDR2 YYNGEE. The CDR3 DNA reads as TGTGCCAGCAGCTCCCGGACAGGGGCGGGTGGCTACACCTTC. Protein product: CASSSRTGAGGYTF.

The chain has TRBV7-6 and TRBJ1-2; no definite D call. Trimming stripped 1 base from V and 1 base from J, with 7 bases between. The V gene's germline CDR1 is SGHVS and CDR2 FNYEAQ. The CDR3 consists of 14 residues. The CDR3 loop is CASSLGADNYGYTF. Here the CDR3 DNA reads TGTGCCAGCAGCTTAGGGGCAGATAACTATGGCTACACCTTC.

The genes are TRBV7-9 and TRBJ1-1; D may be TRBD1 (6 bases). Trimming took 1 base from V and 4 from J, leaving 19 bases between them. This CDR3 has 17 amino acids. Germline CDR1 reads SEHNR; CDR2 reads FQNEAQ (reference sequence). The CDR3 protein is CASSLGGGPGLGTEAFF. CDR3 nucleotides: TGTGCCAGCAGCTTAGGAGGGGGGCCTGGATTGGGCACTGAAGCTTTCTTT.

The gene calls are TRBV7-9 and TRBJ1-3; D is unclear. Germline CDR1 reads SEHNR; CDR2 reads FQNEAQ (reference sequence). Trimming took off 5 bases at V and 1 base at J, with 6 bases between the two ends. The CDR3 is 13 amino acids. The CDR3 here is CASSLLSGNTIYF. In DNA, the CDR3 is TGTGCCAGCAGCCTTTTGTCTGGAAACACCATATATTTT.

This clone was recorded a few times. This sequence joins TRBV29-1 and TRBJ1-2; D is perhaps TRBD1 (6 bases). Germline V gene data show CDR1 as SQVTM and CDR2 as ANQGSEA. Trimming left V 7 bases short and J 7 bases short, with 19 bases between. This CDR3 comprises 13 residues. This CDR3 is CSALKGHFGGYTF. CDR3 nucleotide sequence: TGCAGCGCCCTGAAGGGACATTTCGGTGGCTACACCTTC.

V is TRBV7-9 and J is TRBJ2-3, with 8 bases lining up with TRBD1. V shed 5 bases and J 2 bases; nucleotides not matched to a gene: 3. There are 14 residues in the CDR3. Germline V CDR1 and CDR2: SEHNR, FQNEAQ (reference sequence). CDR3 sequence: CASSPGGDTDTQYF. The CDR3 region has the DNA TGTGCCAGCAGCCCAGGGGGCGACACAGATACGCAGTATTTT.